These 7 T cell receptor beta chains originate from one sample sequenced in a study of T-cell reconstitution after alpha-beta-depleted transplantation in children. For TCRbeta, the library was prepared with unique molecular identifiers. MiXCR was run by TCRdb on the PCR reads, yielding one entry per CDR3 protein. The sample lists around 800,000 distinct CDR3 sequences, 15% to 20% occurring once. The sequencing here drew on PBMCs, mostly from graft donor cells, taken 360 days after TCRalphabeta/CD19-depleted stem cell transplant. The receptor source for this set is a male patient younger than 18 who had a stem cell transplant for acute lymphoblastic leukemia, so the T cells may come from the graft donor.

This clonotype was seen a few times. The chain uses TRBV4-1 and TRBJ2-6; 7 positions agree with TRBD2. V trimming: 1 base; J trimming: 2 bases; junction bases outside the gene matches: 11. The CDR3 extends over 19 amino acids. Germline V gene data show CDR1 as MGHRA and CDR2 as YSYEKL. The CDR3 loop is CASSQGASGLLPGANVLTF. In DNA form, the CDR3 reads TGCGCCAGCAGCCAAGGGGCTAGCGGACTCCTACCTGGGGCCAACGTCCTGACTTTC.

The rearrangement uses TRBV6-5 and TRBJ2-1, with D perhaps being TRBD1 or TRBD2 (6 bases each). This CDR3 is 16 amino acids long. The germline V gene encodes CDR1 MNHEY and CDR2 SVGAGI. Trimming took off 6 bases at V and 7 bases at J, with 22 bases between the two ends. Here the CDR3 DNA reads TGTGCCAGCAGCTACCCGGGGCCACTAGGGGGGAATGAGCAGTTCTTC. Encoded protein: CASSYPGPLGGNEQFF.

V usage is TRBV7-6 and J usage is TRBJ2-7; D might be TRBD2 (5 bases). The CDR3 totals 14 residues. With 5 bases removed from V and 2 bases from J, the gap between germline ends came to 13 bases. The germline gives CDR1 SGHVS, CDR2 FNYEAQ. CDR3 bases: TGTGCCAGCAGCGCCGGGGTCCCTCCCTACGAGCAGTACTTC. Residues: CASSAGVPPYEQYF.

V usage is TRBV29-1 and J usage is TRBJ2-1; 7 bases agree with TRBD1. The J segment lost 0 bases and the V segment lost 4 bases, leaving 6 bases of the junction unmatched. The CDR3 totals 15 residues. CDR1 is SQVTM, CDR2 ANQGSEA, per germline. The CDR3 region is CSVVRAGGSYNEQFF. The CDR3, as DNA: TGCAGCGTTGTACGGGCAGGGGGCTCCTACAATGAGCAGTTCTTC.

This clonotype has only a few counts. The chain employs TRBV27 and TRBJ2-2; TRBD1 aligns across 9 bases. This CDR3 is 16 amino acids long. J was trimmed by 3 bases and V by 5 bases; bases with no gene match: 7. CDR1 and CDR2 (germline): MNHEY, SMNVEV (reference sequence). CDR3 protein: CASSRQGERYTGELFF. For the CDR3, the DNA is TGTGCCAGCAGTCGACAGGGGGAGAGGTACACCGGGGAGCTGTTTTTT.

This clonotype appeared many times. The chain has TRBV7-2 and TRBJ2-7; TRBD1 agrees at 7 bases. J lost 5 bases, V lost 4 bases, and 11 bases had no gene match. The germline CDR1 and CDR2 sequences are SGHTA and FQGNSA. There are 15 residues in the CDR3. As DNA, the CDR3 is TGTGCCAGCAGCTCCCGATCCATGACAGGGAACGAGCAGTACTTC. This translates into CASSSRSMTGNEQYF.

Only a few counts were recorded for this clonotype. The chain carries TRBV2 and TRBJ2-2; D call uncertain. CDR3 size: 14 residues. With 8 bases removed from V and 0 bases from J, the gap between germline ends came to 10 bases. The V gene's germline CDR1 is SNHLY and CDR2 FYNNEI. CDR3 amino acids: CASVVSTNTGELFF. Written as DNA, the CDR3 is TGTGCCAGCGTCGTCAGTACGAACACCGGGGAGCTGTTTTTT.